Sequencing of this T cell receptor beta chain was carried out in a study of radiotherapy plus CTLA-4 blockade in lung cancer. Study-level background: Overall, 18% of patients showed an objective response, while 31% attained disease control.

Libraries were prepared by immunoSEQ multiplex PCR; TCRdb keeps only in-frame clonotypes and omits some of them. The repertoire holds some 92,000 clones, with around 83% as singletons. Study-wide results and limits: The study found tumor-derived TCR clones expanded in blood after radiotherapy plus ipilimumab.

The CDR3 runs 16 residues. Losses at the gene ends were 5 bases for V and 4 bases for J; bases not matched to a gene: 14. Germline V gene lookup returns CDR1 MNHEY and CDR2 SMNVEV (reference sequence). As for this clone: Its antigen is undetermined.

The study treated chemo-refractory metastatic non-small-cell lung cancer patients with focal radiation plus ipilimumab CTLA-4 blockade. The chain joins TRBV27 to TRBJ2-7, with 7 nucleotides matching TRBD2. The sequence was obtained from a human donor with non-small cell lung cancer who had a partial response to radiotherapy plus ipilimumab. The starting material was peripheral blood, obtained from a patient treated with radiotherapy plus ipilimumab. The CDR3 nucleotides read TGTGCCAGCAGTCCCTTTCAGAGGGCGGGAGTTTACGAGCAGTACTTC. Translated: CASSPFQRAGVYEQYF.